One sample yielded the 29 T cell receptor beta chains listed below, sequenced in a study of identical twins. TCRdb ran MiXCR on the 5' RACE reads and lists one entry per CDR3 protein. The sample records roughly 690,000 distinct CDR3 sequences, 5.5% to 7.5% being singletons. Sequences were obtained from naive T cells sorted from blood. Source of these receptors: a man younger than 35 in good health.

The sample holds a few counts of this clonotype. The J gene is TRBJ2-2, the V gene TRBV20-1, with D perhaps TRBD1 (5 bases). CDR1 is DFQATT and CDR2 is SNEGSKA in the germline V gene (reference sequence). V was cut by 3 bases and J by 0 bases, with 8 bases left in between. CDR3 size: 14 residues. CDR3 in DNA: TGCAGTGCTAGGTCAGGGTCGAACACCGGGGAGCTGTTTTTT. Residues: CSARSGSNTGELFF.

The sample holds a few counts of this clonotype. The rearrangement links TRBV30 to TRBJ2-5, with 7 bases fitting TRBD2. The CDR3 length is 14 residues. Germline values: CDR1 GTSNPN, CDR2 SVGIG (reference sequence). With V trimmed by 1 base and J by 4 bases, 6 bases remained unmatched. In DNA form, the CDR3 reads TGTGCCTGGAGTGCGATAGCGGGTGGAGAGACCCAGTACTTC. This sequence encodes CAWSAIAGGETQYF.

This clonotype showed up just a few times. V usage is TRBV27 and J usage is TRBJ1-5, with D hard to call. The CDR3 consists of 13 residues. CDR1 is MNHEY, CDR2 SMNVEV, per germline (reference sequence). V was cut by 3 bases and J by 5 bases, with 8 bases left in between. The CDR3 spells CASSFKWYQPQHF. The DNA of the CDR3 is TGTGCCAGCAGTTTTAAGTGGTATCAGCCCCAGCATTTT.

This clonotype occurred many times. This chain links TRBV6-1 with TRBJ2-4, with TRBD1 matching 7 bases. Germline loops: CDR1 MNHNS, CDR2 SASEGT. V lost 6 bases and J lost 0; bases outside the gene matches: 2. CDR3 length: 14 residues. The CDR3 DNA reads TGTGCCAGCAGGGGACAGCTAGCCAAAAACATTCAGTACTTC. It is translated as CASRGQLAKNIQYF.

J is TRBJ2-5 and V is TRBV5-1, with a possible D match to TRBD2 (6 bases). The V end lost 4 bases, the J end lost 1 base, and 14 bases lay between the germline ends. CDR1 is SGHRS and CDR2 is YFSETQ in the germline V gene. The CDR3 loop spans 15 amino acids. The CDR3 region is CASSIGRDFQETQYF. Written as DNA, the CDR3 is TGCGCCAGCAGCATCGGGCGGGACTTCCAAGAGACCCAGTACTTC.

The chain employs TRBV5-1 and TRBJ2-5; possible D gene TRBD1, 5 bases. The CDR3 extends over 15 amino acids. Trimming took 4 bases from V and 4 from J, leaving 17 bases between them. CDR1 SGHRS and CDR2 YFSETQ come from the germline V gene. This CDR3 reads CASSDGPPRGETQYF. CDR3 bases: TGCGCCAGCAGCGACGGACCTCCAAGGGGAGAGACCCAGTACTTC.

This chain connects TRBV2 to TRBJ1-1; D is perhaps TRBD1 (5 bases). CDR1 is SNHLY and CDR2 is FYNNEI in the germline V gene. V was pared by 7 bases and J by 2 bases, with 8 bases between. The CDR3 runs to 12 residues. The CDR3 loop reads CASMGVNTEAFF. In DNA form, the CDR3 reads TGTGCCAGCATGGGGGTAAACACTGAAGCTTTCTTT.

The V gene is TRBV9, the J gene TRBJ2-7; 7 bases match TRBD1. CDR1 SGDLS and CDR2 YYNGEE come from the germline V gene. With 3 bases clipped from V and 2 bases from J, the junction kept 8 bases outside the gene matches. The length of the CDR3 is 15 residues. The CDR3 loop reads CASSEGPGQTYEQYF. The CDR3 DNA reads as TGTGCCAGCAGCGAAGGACCGGGACAGACCTACGAGCAGTACTTC. The variable domain in full, with the rest retrieved from reference TRBV9 and TRBJ2-7, is DSGVTQTPKHLITATGQRVTLRCSPRSGDLSVYWYQQSLDQGLQFLIQYYNGEERAKGNILERFSAQQFPDLHSELNLSSLELGDSALYFCASSEGPGQTYEQYFGPGTRLTVT.

A note on this clonotype: The germline gene is not matched at one end of the junction; a read error may be the cause. This chain joins TRBV5-4 and TRBJ1-6; no clear D gene. CDR1 SGHNT and CDR2 YYREEE come from the germline V gene (reference sequence). The CDR3 loop spans 12 amino acids. CDR3 DNA: TGTGCCAGCAGCTTGGCCGGTTCATCCCTCCACTTT. Its protein product is CASSLAGSSLHF.

This clonotype has just a few counts. V gene TRBV12-3 or TRBV12-4 combines with J gene TRBJ2-7, with D perhaps TRBD1 (6 bases). The CDR3 spans 14 residues. V lost 6 bases and J 7 bases, leaving 19 bases between the germline ends. DNA of the CDR3: TGTGCCAGCAGCCCAGGCTTGGGGGCGAGGGAGCAGTACTTC. It encodes CASSPGLGAREQYF.

This clonotype was detected ten times or more. The rearrangement uses TRBV12-3 or TRBV12-4 and TRBJ2-7; no definite D call. This CDR3 spans 12 amino acids. Trimming took 10 bases from V and 2 from J, leaving 12 bases between them. CDR3 amino acids: CAIRQLPYEQYF. Here the CDR3 DNA reads TGTGCCATCAGACAACTCCCCTACGAGCAGTACTTC.

This sequence joins TRBV27 and TRBJ2-1; 7 bases agree with TRBD2. Per germline, CDR1 MNHEY and CDR2 SMNVEV (reference sequence). The CDR3 is made up of 16 amino acids. V shed 0 bases and J 7 bases; nucleotides not matched to a gene: 9. The CDR3 here is CASSLSGGVGLNEQFF. The CDR3 bases are TGTGCCAGCAGTTTATCTGGGGGGGTCGGGTTGAATGAGCAGTTCTTC.

In DNA, the CDR3 is TGTGCCAGCAGTGAAGAACAGGGAGGTCTGTTTTTT. Translated, it gives CASSEEQGGLFF. This sequence joins TRBV2 and TRBJ2-2; TRBD1 or TRBD2 may be the D gene (6 bases each). The CDR3 extends over 12 amino acids. Per germline, CDR1 SNHLY and CDR2 FYNNEI. The ends were cut back, 1 base at V and 14 bases at J, with 11 bases in the middle.

Many counts were recorded for this clonotype. This rearrangement joins TRBV29-1 to TRBJ2-3; 9 nucleotides line up with TRBD2. With 3 bases clipped from V and 2 bases from J, the junction kept 9 bases outside the gene matches. The CDR3 is 16 amino acids. Germline V gene data show CDR1 as SQVTM and CDR2 as ANQGSEA. The CDR3: CSVDPTTSGLTDTQYF. The DNA of the CDR3 is TGCAGCGTTGACCCCACGACTAGCGGACTCACAGATACGCAGTATTTT.

At least ten counts were recorded for this clonotype. The V and J genes are TRBV12-3 or TRBV12-4 and TRBJ1-4, with 7 bases aligning to TRBD1. The CDR3 length is 13 residues. The J segment lost 10 bases and the V segment lost 7 bases, leaving 9 bases of the junction unmatched. The CDR3 DNA is TGTGCCAGCACCCCACAGGGGCTTGGAAAACTGTTTTTT. The encoded protein is CASTPQGLGKLFF.

V usage is TRBV4-2 and J usage is TRBJ2-3; unclear D gene. CDR3 length: 17 residues. Germline CDR1 reads LGHNA; CDR2 reads YNFKEQ. Deletions cut 0 bases from V and 8 bases from J, with 21 bases between. The CDR3 reads CASSQEIPGLRPVTQYF. CDR3 coding DNA: TGTGCCAGCAGCCAAGAGATCCCGGGCCTTAGACCGGTTACGCAGTATTTT.

The V call is TRBV7-8, the J call TRBJ2-2, with TRBD2 matching over 7 bases. V lost 5 bases, J lost 8 bases, and 11 bases stayed unmatched. Germline CDR1 SGHVS, CDR2 FQNEAQ. The CDR3 has 15 residues. CDR3 sequence reads: CASSRMTSSGGELFF. The CDR3 DNA is TGTGCCAGCAGCCGAATGACTAGCTCGGGGGGGGAGCTGTTTTTT.

Many counts were recorded for this clonotype. This sequence joins TRBV24-1 and TRBJ2-7; a possible D gene is TRBD1 (7 bases). This CDR3 has 14 residues. Germline V gene sequence: CDR1 KGHDR, CDR2 SFDVKD. The ends were cut back, 5 bases at V and 3 bases at J, with 13 bases in the middle. DNA for the CDR3: TGTGCCACCAGTGGCGGGACAGCCTACTACGAGCAGTACTTC. It yields the protein CATSGGTAYYEQYF.

There are many counts of this clonotype. The chain links TRBV15 to TRBJ1-1; D gene uncertain. The V end lost 0 bases, the J end lost 3 bases, and 5 bases lay between the germline ends. The CDR3 contains 13 residues. CDR1 and CDR2 (germline): LNHNV, YYDKDF (reference sequence). CDR3 DNA sequence: TGTGCCACCAGCAGAGATTACGACACTGAAGCTTTCTTT. As protein: CATSRDYDTEAFF.

J is TRBJ2-7 and V is TRBV7-9, with 13 bases identical to TRBD2. J was trimmed by 6 bases and V by 5 bases; bases with no gene match: 7. This CDR3 has 15 residues. Germline loops: CDR1 SEHNR, CDR2 FQNEAQ (reference sequence). The CDR3 spells CASSPAGLAGIEQYV. Here the CDR3 DNA reads TGTGCCAGCAGCCCGGCGGGACTAGCGGGAATCGAGCAGTACGTC.

This chain links TRBV7-8 with TRBJ1-5; no reliable D call. The CDR3 is 17 amino acids. V was cut by 0 bases and J by 5 bases, with 17 bases left in between. Germline lookup yields CDR1 SGHVS and CDR2 FQNEAQ. DNA of the CDR3: TGTGCCAGCAGCTTAGCAGGAACGGAGCGACCCCATCAGCCCCAGCATTTT. This codes for CASSLAGTERPHQPQHF.

This clonotype was counted at least ten times. CDR3 amino acids: CASSQGAGNTGELFF. The CDR3 coding sequence is TGTGCCAGCAGCCAAGGGGCCGGGAACACCGGGGAGCTGTTTTTT. The chain links TRBV12-3 or TRBV12-4 to TRBJ2-2; tentatively, D is TRBD1 (5 bases). Trimming pared 6 bases from V and 1 base from J, leaving 12 bases between. The CDR3 runs to 15 residues.

At least ten counts were recorded for this clonotype. This sequence joins TRBV12-3 or TRBV12-4 and TRBJ1-2; D gene ambiguous. V was cut by 3 bases and J by 7 bases, with 9 bases left in between. The CDR3 loop spans 12 amino acids. As DNA, the CDR3 is TGTGCCAGCAGTTTGGAGGGCTTTGGCTACACCTTC. Translation gives CASSLEGFGYTF.

The CDR3 here is CASSFGFRAGGRNEQFF. DNA for the CDR3: TGTGCCAGCAGTTTCGGGTTTCGGGCGGGAGGTCGGAATGAGCAGTTCTTC. The chain has TRBV27 and TRBJ2-1; 8 nucleotides align to TRBD2. Germline assignment: CDR1 MNHEY and CDR2 SMNVEV (reference sequence). This CDR3 has 17 residues. V lost 3 bases and J lost 7; bases outside the gene matches: 14.

This clonotype was detected ten times or more. The rearrangement joins TRBV2 to TRBJ2-1; 7 nucleotides line up with TRBD2. With 5 bases clipped from V and 9 bases from J, the junction kept 4 bases outside the gene matches. The germline CDR1 and CDR2 sequences are SNHLY and FYNNEI. This CDR3 is built from 12 residues. DNA of the CDR3: TGTGCCAGCAGTCCCGGGACTATTGAGCAGTTCTTC. This sequence encodes CASSPGTIEQFF.

The chain has TRBV5-6 and TRBJ2-7, with D uncertain. V lost 4 bases and J lost 7, with 15 bases in between. This CDR3 contains 13 residues. The germline V gene has CDR1 SGHDT and CDR2 YYEEEE. CDR3 sequence reads: CASSPMTLREQYF. As DNA, the CDR3 is TGTGCCAGCAGCCCCATGACCCTGCGAGAGCAGTACTTC.

This clonotype has a count of ten or more. The J gene is TRBJ2-1, the V gene TRBV5-1; D is ambiguous. The CDR3 spans 11 residues. Trimming took off 6 bases at V and 9 bases at J, with 10 bases between the two ends. Germline V gene data show CDR1 as SGHRS and CDR2 as YFSETQ. This chain's CDR3 is CASTISGEQFF. For the CDR3, the DNA is TGCGCCAGCACCATCAGTGGTGAGCAGTTCTTC.

This clonotype was counted only a few times. This chain uses TRBV6-1 with TRBJ2-1; TRBD1 or TRBD2 may be the D gene (5 bases each). Germline V lookup: CDR1 MNHNS, CDR2 SASEGT. Trimming stripped 6 bases from V and 5 bases from J, with 14 bases between. The CDR3 has 14 residues. The CDR3 nucleotides read TGTGCCAGCAGAGATGCCGGGGCCAACAATGAGCAGTTCTTC. Its translation is CASRDAGANNEQFF.

This clonotype was picked up many times. CDR3 region: CSLAGTGKYEQYF. The CDR3 DNA is TGCAGTCTAGCGGGGACAGGGAAGTACGAGCAGTACTTC. The chain joins TRBV20-1 to TRBJ2-7; D is perhaps TRBD1 or TRBD2 (9 bases each). This CDR3 region has 13 residues. Trimming shortened V by 8 bases and J by 4 bases, and 18 bases separated the two germline ends. In germline, CDR1 is DFQATT, CDR2 SNEGSKA (reference sequence).